The TCR beta chain described here comes from a study of T cell responses to AZD1222 COVID-19 vaccine. On the study more broadly: Pooled together were second doses at about 4 or about 12 weeks.

The junction had 8 bases not matched to a gene; V was cut back by 6 bases and J by 2 bases. This CDR3 contains 15 residues. Germline V gene lookup returns CDR1 MDHEN and CDR2 SYDVKM. This clone was counted once. What it recognizes is unknown. Generated by immunoSEQ multiplex PCR, the TCRdb table keeps only in-frame clones and is missing some. Found here are about 180,000 clones, about 92% of them singletons; the top ten hold around 3%. Study results and limitations: Most donors were white British, females outnumbered males, and clonal diversity was possibly underestimated. Once two AZD1222 doses were given, Spike-specific TCR breadth and depth went up. Vaccine-related CD4 TCRs covered spike, predominating at 160-218 and 743-854.

The input for sequencing was peripheral blood, taken on day 0 of AZD1222 vaccination. The chain uses TRBV28 and TRBJ2-7, with 9 positions matching TRBD2. The sequence was obtained from an adult in good health. CDR3 loop: CASSDLTSGAYEQYF. In DNA form, the CDR3 reads TGTGCCAGCAGCGATCTGACTAGCGGCGCCTACGAGCAGTACTTC.